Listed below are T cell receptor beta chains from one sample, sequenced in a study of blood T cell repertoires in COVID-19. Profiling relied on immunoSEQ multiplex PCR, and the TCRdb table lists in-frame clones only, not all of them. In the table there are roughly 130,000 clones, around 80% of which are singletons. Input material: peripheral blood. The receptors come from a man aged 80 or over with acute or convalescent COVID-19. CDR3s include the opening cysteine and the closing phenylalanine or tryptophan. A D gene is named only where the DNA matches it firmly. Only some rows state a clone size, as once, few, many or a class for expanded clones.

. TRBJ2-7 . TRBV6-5 CASRMAGNTYEQYF TGTGCCAGCAGGATGGCAGGGAACACCTACGAGCAGTACTTC
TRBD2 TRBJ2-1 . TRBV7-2 CASSLEAGYNEQFF TGTGCCAGCAGCTTAGAAGCGGGATACAATGAGCAGTTCTTC
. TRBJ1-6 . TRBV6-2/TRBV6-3 CASSLTGLRYNSPLHF TGTGCCAGCAGCCTGACAGGCCTTCGCTATAATTCACCCCTCCACTTT
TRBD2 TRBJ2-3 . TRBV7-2 CASSLTSGGARDTQYF TGTGCCAGCAGCTTGACTAGCGGGGGGGCAAGGGATACGCAGTATTTT
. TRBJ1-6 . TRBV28 CASTVANSPLHF TGTGCCAGCACTGTGGCCAATTCACCCCTCCACTTT
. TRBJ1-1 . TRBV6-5 CASSSVFGGTEAFF TGTGCCAGCAGTTCAGTGTTTGGTGGCACTGAAGCTTTCTTT
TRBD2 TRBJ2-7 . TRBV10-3 CAISDGLAGYEQYF TGTGCCATCAGTGATGGGCTAGCGGGGTACGAGCAGTACTTC
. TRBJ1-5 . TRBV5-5 CASSSLPGAIWQPQHF TGTGCCAGCAGCTCGTTGCCAGGGGCCATCTGGCAGCCCCAGCATTTT
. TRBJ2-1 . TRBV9 CASSVVGGTYNEQFF TGTGCCAGCAGCGTTGTGGGGGGTACCTACAATGAGCAGTTCTTC
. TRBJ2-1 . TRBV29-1 CSARTVQGHNEQFF TGCAGCGCCCGGACGGTCCAGGGGCACAATGAGCAGTTCTTC
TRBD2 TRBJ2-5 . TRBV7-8 CASSLVLRGETQYF TGTGCCAGCAGCTTAGTGTTGCGGGGGGAGACCCAGTACTTC
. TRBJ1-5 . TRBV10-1 CASSQRPNQPQHF TGCGCCAGCAGTCAGAGGCCCAATCAGCCCCAGCATTTT
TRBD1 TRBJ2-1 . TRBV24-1 CASGGQGAAKGNEQFF TGTGCCAGCGGCGGGCAGGGGGCGGCTAAGGGCAATGAGCAGTTCTTC
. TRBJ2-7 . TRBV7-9 CASRSPGVPWYEQYF TGTGCCAGCAGAAGCCCAGGGGTCCCTTGGTACGAGCAGTACTTC
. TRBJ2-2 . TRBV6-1 CASSESPFFPGELFF TGTGCCAGCAGTGAATCCCCCTTTTTTCCCGGGGAGCTGTTTTTT
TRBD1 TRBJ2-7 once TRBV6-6 CASSPYRDRGNEQYF TGTGCCAGCAGTCCGTACCGGGACAGGGGAAACGAGCAGTACTTC
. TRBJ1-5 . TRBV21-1 CASSKACDRRAYSNQPQHF TGTGCCAGCAGCAAAGCTTGCGACAGAAGAGCTTATAGCAATCAGCCCCAGCATTTT
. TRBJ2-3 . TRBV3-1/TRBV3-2 CASSQGTGTDTQYF TGTGCCAGCAGCCAAGGAACGGGCACAGATACGCAGTATTTT
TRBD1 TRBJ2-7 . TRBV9 CASSGQGYEQYF TGTGCCAGCAGTGGACAGGGGTACGAGCAGTACTTC
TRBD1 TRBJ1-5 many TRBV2 CASSEPTGESMTQHF TGTGCCAGCAGTGAACCCACAGGGGAAAGTATGACCCAGCATTTT
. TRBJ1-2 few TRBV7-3 CASSLDSTGDGYTF TGTGCCAGCAGCTTAGATTCCACAGGTGATGGCTACACCTTC
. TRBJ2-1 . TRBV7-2 CASSLVLQGTNEQFF TGTGCCAGCAGCCTGGTGCTTCAGGGGACCAATGAGCAGTTCTTC
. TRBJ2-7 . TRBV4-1 CASSQVGGAKPDEQYF TGCGCCAGCAGCCAAGTTGGCGGGGCGAAACCTGACGAGCAGTACTTC
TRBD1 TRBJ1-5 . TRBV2 CASVRDRHQPQHF TGTGCCAGCGTAAGGGACAGACATCAGCCCCAGCATTTT
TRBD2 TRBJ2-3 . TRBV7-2 CASSLASGGSYTQYF TGTGCCAGCAGCTTGGCTAGCGGGGGTTCCTATACGCAGTATTTT
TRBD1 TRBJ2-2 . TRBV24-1 CATEGKGTGGKNTGELFF TGTGCCACCGAGGGGAAAGGGACAGGGGGCAAGAACACCGGGGAGCTGTTTTTT
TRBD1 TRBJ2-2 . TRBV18 CASSLGTANTGELFF TGTGCCAGCTCACTTGGGACAGCGAACACCGGGGAGCTGTTTTTT
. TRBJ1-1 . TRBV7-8 CASSLVTTEAFF TGTGCCAGCAGCTTGGTTACAACTGAAGCTTTCTTT
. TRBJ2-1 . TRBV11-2 CASSRVVVGTYNEQFF TGTGCCAGCAGCCGCGTGGTAGTCGGTACCTACAATGAGCAGTTCTTC
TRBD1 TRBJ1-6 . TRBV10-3 CAITGTGTSPLHF TGTGCCATCACCGGGACAGGGACTTCACCCCTCCACTTT
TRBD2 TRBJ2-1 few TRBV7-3 CASSLTPGGEGFF TGTGCCAGCAGCTTAACCCCCGGAGGGGAGGGGTTCTTC
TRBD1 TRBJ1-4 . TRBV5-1 CASSLGQGLNEKLFF TGCGCCAGCAGCTTAGGACAGGGGCTTAATGAAAAACTGTTTTTT
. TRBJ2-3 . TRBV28 CASSFPTGLDTDTQYF TGTGCCAGCAGTTTCCCTACAGGGTTGGACACAGATACGCAGTATTTT
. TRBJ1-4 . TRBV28 CASSGDGGYEKLFF TGTGCCAGCTCGGGGGATGGGGGATATGAAAAACTGTTTTTT
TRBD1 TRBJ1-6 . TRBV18 CASSPDRADSPLHF TGTGCCAGCTCACCAGACAGGGCGGATTCACCCCTCCACTTT
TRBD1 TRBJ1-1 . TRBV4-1 CASSQDRGQGRREAFF TGCGCCAGCAGCCAAGATAGGGGACAGGGCCGACGTGAAGCTTTCTTT
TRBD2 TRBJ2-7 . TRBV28 CASAGIYEQYF TGTGCATCAGCGGGGATCTACGAGCAGTACTTC
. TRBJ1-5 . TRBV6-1 CASSEAPVDRPNQPQHF TGTGCCAGCAGTGAAGCTCCCGTTGACAGGCCGAATCAGCCCCAGCATTTT
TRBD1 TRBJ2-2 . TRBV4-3 CASSRQGANTGELFF TGCGCCAGCAGCAGACAGGGGGCGAACACCGGGGAGCTGTTTTTT
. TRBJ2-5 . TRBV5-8 CASSLGTGRYGTQYF TGTGCCAGCAGCTTAGGGACTGGCCGTTACGGGACCCAGTACTTC
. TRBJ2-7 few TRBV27 CATNTGSGEQYF TGTGCCACAAACACAGGGTCTGGCGAGCAGTACTTC
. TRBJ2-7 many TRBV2 CASNADRSYEQYF TGTGCCAGCAATGCAGACAGGTCCTACGAGCAGTACTTC
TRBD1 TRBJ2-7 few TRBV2 CASSPGTGVYEQYF TGTGCCAGCAGTCCCGGGACAGGCGTCTACGAGCAGTACTTC